The 29 T cell receptor beta chains below come from one sample, sequenced in a study of CD4 T cells in relation to SARS-CoV-2 and coronaviruses. Profiling relied on immunoSEQ multiplex PCR, and the TCRdb table lists in-frame clones only, not all of them. This table has 32,000 or so clones, around 80% appearing once. Their recognized antigens are unknown. The unexposed donors gave CD4+ T cells in about 2010-2019, prior to COVID-19. CD4+ T cells were isolated from the cells after about nine days of culture. The sequenced material came from CD4+ T cells from PBMCs, cultured in vitro. Source of these receptors: a human donor in good health.

The chain combines TRBV19 with TRBJ2-2, with a tentative D call TRBD1 (5 bases). V dropped 0 bases and J dropped 4 bases, with 6 bases sitting between them. The CDR3 is 14 amino acids. Germline V CDR1 and CDR2: LNHDA, SQIVND (reference sequence). CDR3 sequence (DNA): TGTGCCAGTAGTATAGATCAGGGCACCGGGGAGCTGTTTTTT. Protein sequence: CASSIDQGTGELFF.

This chain joins TRBV7-2 and TRBJ2-7; D is perhaps TRBD2 (6 bases). Trimming took off 5 bases at V and 2 bases at J, with 16 bases between the two ends. From germline, CDR1 is SGHTA and CDR2 FQGNSA. The CDR3 has 15 residues. The CDR3 DNA sequence: TGTGCCAGCAGCCTAACGCTGGCGGGGCCCTACGAGCAGTACTTC. Translating gives CASSLTLAGPYEQYF.

The DNA for the CDR3 is TGTGCCAGTAGTACGGGACTAGCGGGAGTTGGCCAAGAGACCCAGTACTTC. Residues: CASSTGLAGVGQETQYF. The chain carries TRBV19 and TRBJ2-5, with TRBD2 matching over 14 bases. Germline CDR1 LNHDA, CDR2 SQIVND (reference sequence). CDR3 size: 17 residues. Trimming removed 4 bases from V and 1 base from J; junction bases left unmatched: 5.

The chain links TRBV30 to TRBJ2-7; 10 bases line up with TRBD2. The germline gives CDR1 GTSNPN, CDR2 SVGIG (reference sequence). Germline trimming cut 3 bases from V and 3 bases from J; bases unmatched to any gene: 5. The CDR3 consists of 14 residues. In DNA, the CDR3 is TGTGCCTGGAGCCGCGGACTAGCGGACTACGAGCAGTACTTC. Protein product: CAWSRGLADYEQYF.

This clone came up a few times. V usage is TRBV29-1 and J usage is TRBJ1-1; 7 nucleotides line up with TRBD1. This CDR3 comprises 14 residues. Germline values: CDR1 SQVTM, CDR2 ANQGSEA. The J segment lost 5 bases and the V segment lost 7 bases, leaving 13 bases of the junction unmatched. CDR3 in DNA: TGCAGCGGTGTGGAGGGGGCGCTATGGACTGAAGCTTTCTTT. Translation: CSGVEGALWTEAFF.

V is TRBV19 and J is TRBJ1-3, with D tentatively TRBD1 (6 bases). The V gene lost 6 bases and the J gene lost 0 bases, with 15 bases spanning the gap. The CDR3 is made up of 16 amino acids. Germline CDR1 reads LNHDA; CDR2 reads SQIVND (reference sequence). CDR3 nucleotide sequence: TGTGCCAGTAGCACGGGGGGGGACACCTCTGGAAACACCATATATTTT. Residues: CASSTGGDTSGNTIYF. Complete variable domain (other parts from reference TRBV19 and TRBJ1-3): DGGITQSPKYLFRKEGQNVTLSCEQNLNHDAMYWYRQDPGQGLRLIYYSQIVNDFQKGDIAEGYSVSREKKESFPLTVTSAQKNPTAFYLCASSTGGDTSGNTIYFGEGSWLTVV.

V is TRBV6-5 and J is TRBJ1-4; TRBD1 aligns across 7 bases. The junction had 9 bases not matched to a gene; V was cut back by 1 base and J by 7 bases. Germline lookup yields CDR1 MNHEY and CDR2 SVGAGI. The CDR3 is 16 amino acids. Here the CDR3 reads CASSYLPSGTVEKLFF. CDR3 DNA sequence: TGTGCCAGCAGTTACTTGCCCTCTGGGACAGTTGAAAAACTGTTTTTT.

The chain links TRBV28 to TRBJ1-1; the D gene is possibly TRBD1 (6 bases). V shed 2 bases and J shed 1 base, with 8 bases lying between them. The CDR3 contains 14 residues. Germline assignment: CDR1 MDHEN and CDR2 SYDVKM. The CDR3 protein is CASSLIQGNTEAFF. The DNA for the CDR3 is TGTGCCAGCAGTTTAATACAGGGGAACACTGAAGCTTTCTTT.

The rearrangement uses TRBV18 and TRBJ1-2; 8 bases map to TRBD1. CDR3 size: 13 residues. Losses at the gene ends were 3 bases for V and 11 bases for J; bases not matched to a gene: 8. Per germline, CDR1 KGHSH and CDR2 LQKENI. The CDR3, as DNA: TGTGCCAGCTCACCGCCCGGACAGGGAATTTACACCTTC. This encodes CASSPPGQGIYTF.

V is TRBV11-2 and J is TRBJ1-2; D uncertain. The germline V gene encodes CDR1 SGHAT and CDR2 FQNNGV. Trimming removed 1 base from V and 8 bases from J, with 11 bases in between. The CDR3 runs 13 residues. Here the CDR3 reads CASSLVTSGGYTF. CDR3 sequence (DNA): TGTGCCAGCAGCTTAGTTACCTCCGGAGGCTACACCTTC.

The J gene is TRBJ2-1, the V gene TRBV9; 13 bases line up with TRBD2. V gave up 3 bases and J gave up 9 bases; unmatched junction bases: 6. The CDR3 consists of 15 residues. Germline CDR1 is SGDLS and CDR2 is YYNGEE. The CDR3 protein is CASSATSGGWIEQFF. The CDR3 DNA follows: TGTGCCAGCAGCGCGACTAGCGGGGGGTGGATTGAGCAGTTCTTC.

The chain recombines TRBV7-8 with TRBJ2-5; D might be TRBD1 or TRBD2, each matching 5 bases. CDR1 is SGHVS and CDR2 is FQNEAQ in the germline V gene. Trimming cost V 6 bases and J 1 base, with 9 bases left between them. CDR3 size: 13 residues. Here the CDR3 reads CASRQGVQETQYF. In nucleotides, the CDR3 is TGTGCCAGCAGGCAGGGAGTCCAAGAGACCCAGTACTTC.

This clone appeared a few times. V is TRBV7-9 and J is TRBJ1-4, with 8 bases lining up with TRBD1. The CDR3 consists of 15 residues. In germline, CDR1 is SEHNR, CDR2 FQNEAQ (reference sequence). V lost 5 bases to trimming and J lost 2 bases; unmatched junction nucleotides: 4. In nucleotides, the CDR3 is TGTGCCAGCAGCCTGTACAGGGGGACTAATGAAAAACTGTTTTTT. Its protein product is CASSLYRGTNEKLFF.

The chain has TRBV6-2 or TRBV6-3 and TRBJ2-7; D might be TRBD1 (5 bases). Trimming cost V 5 bases and J 5 bases, with 16 bases left between them. This CDR3 contains 14 residues. Germline CDR1 MNHEY, CDR2 SVGEGT. The CDR3 sequence: CASSPGHPSDEQYF. The CDR3 DNA sequence: TGTGCCAGCAGTCCCGGACACCCTTCGGACGAGCAGTACTTC.

This sequence joins TRBV27 and TRBJ2-5; no clear D gene. V dropped 1 base and J dropped 5 bases, with 11 bases sitting between them. The CDR3 is 14 residues long. CDR1 is MNHEY and CDR2 is SMNVEV in the germline V gene (reference sequence). As DNA, the CDR3 is TGTGCCAGCAGTTTATGGGCGGATTTCGAGACCCAGTACTTC. The encoded protein is CASSLWADFETQYF.

The rearrangement links TRBV18 to TRBJ2-5; 7 nucleotides agree with TRBD1. In germline, CDR1 is KGHSH, CDR2 LQKENI. V was clipped by 6 bases and J by 1 base; unmatched bases: 17. CDR3 length: 18 amino acids. Here the CDR3 reads CASSLQAPGGNRQETQYF. The CDR3 DNA sequence: TGTGCCAGCTCCCTTCAAGCCCCAGGGGGTAACCGCCAAGAGACCCAGTACTTC. The variable domain in full, with the rest retrieved from reference TRBV18 and TRBJ2-5, is NAGVMQNPRHLVRRRGQEARLRCSPMKGHSHVYWYRQLPEEGLKFMVYLQKENIIDESGMPKERFSAEFPKEGPSILRIQQVVRGDSAAYFCASSLQAPGGNRQETQYFGPGTRLLVL.

V gene TRBV10-3 combines with J gene TRBJ1-5; D gene ambiguous. The germline V and J ends were trimmed by 4 bases and 7 bases, with 11 bases remaining between them. CDR3 length: 13 residues. Germline V gene sequence: CDR1 ENHRY, CDR2 SYGVKD. The CDR3 DNA is TGTGCCATCAGTGTCCGGGTAGACCAGCCCCAGCATTTT. It is translated as CAISVRVDQPQHF.

This chain uses TRBV11-2 with TRBJ2-1, with D possibly TRBD2 on 5 matching bases. The CDR3 runs to 13 residues. The V end was cut by 1 base, the J end by 9 bases, with 10 bases between. Per germline, CDR1 SGHAT and CDR2 FQNNGV. CDR3 nucleotide sequence: TGTGCCAGCAGCTTAGTGCGGGTTGGTGAGCAGTTCTTC. Translation gives CASSLVRVGEQFF.

V usage is TRBV18 and J usage is TRBJ1-2; 8 bases align to TRBD1. This CDR3 region has 13 residues. Germline-derived CDR1 and CDR2 are KGHSH and LQKENI. V lost 6 bases and J lost 6; bases outside the gene matches: 6. As DNA, the CDR3 is TGTGCCAGCTCTGCGGAGACAGGGGATGGCTACACCTTC. Its translation: CASSAETGDGYTF.

The chain couples TRBV5-1 to TRBJ2-1; D gene ambiguous. The ends were cut back, 4 bases at V and 15 bases at J, with 14 bases in the middle. The germline V gene encodes CDR1 SGHRS and CDR2 YFSETQ. The CDR3 covers 11 residues. DNA of the CDR3: TGCGCCAGCAGCGTATCCAGTGGGTGGTTCTTC. It codes for CASSVSSGWFF.

This clone appeared a few times. The chain is built from TRBV5-4 and TRBJ1-4, with 10 nucleotides matching TRBD1. V shed 4 bases and J 8 bases; nucleotides not matched to a gene: 5. The CDR3 sequence is 14 residues long. CDR1 is SGHNT, CDR2 YYREEE, per germline (reference sequence). In nucleotides, the CDR3 is TGTGCCAGCAGCCGCGACAGGGGGCCGGAAAAACTGTTTTTT. Protein sequence: CASSRDRGPEKLFF.

The V gene is TRBV10-3, the J gene TRBJ2-1, with TRBD2 matching 10 bases. The CDR3 length is 16 residues. Germline lookup yields CDR1 ENHRY and CDR2 SYGVKD. V was clipped by 5 bases and J by 7 bases; unmatched bases: 11. The CDR3 is CAISSLGDSGGNEQFF. The CDR3 bases are TGTGCCATCAGTTCCCTCGGCGATAGCGGGGGGAATGAGCAGTTCTTC.

This clone was seen once. This chain links TRBV29-1 with TRBJ2-3; D not resolved. The V gene's germline CDR1 is SQVTM and CDR2 ANQGSEA. The CDR3 covers 15 residues. V dropped 2 bases and J dropped 1 base, with 13 bases sitting between them. CDR3 nucleotides: TGCAGCGTTGAATGGGCCCTCATCGGCACAGATACGCAGTATTTT. Its translation: CSVEWALIGTDTQYF.

The chain uses TRBV7-3 and TRBJ2-3; no definite D call. CDR1 is SGHTA, CDR2 FQGTGA, per germline. V was shortened by 5 bases and J by 2 bases, with 14 bases between the two germline ends. This CDR3 is built from 15 residues. CDR3 sequence (DNA): TGTGCCAGCAGCGATACGACTCTACTCACAGATACGCAGTATTTT. Its translation is CASSDTTLLTDTQYF.

V gene TRBV7-6 combines with J gene TRBJ2-7; 9 bases line up with TRBD1. With 5 bases clipped from V and 0 bases from J, the junction kept 5 bases outside the gene matches. CDR1 is SGHVS, CDR2 FNYEAQ, per germline. The CDR3 consists of 15 residues. CDR3 region: CASSRTGASSYEQYF. CDR3 coding DNA: TGTGCCAGCAGCCGGACAGGGGCGAGCTCCTACGAGCAGTACTTC.

The gene calls are TRBV5-4 and TRBJ2-1; 8 nucleotides agree with TRBD1. The V and J ends lost 5 bases and 0 bases, in that order; junction bases with no gene match: 7. Germline loops: CDR1 SGHNT, CDR2 YYREEE (reference sequence). The CDR3 length is 16 residues. This CDR3 is CASSSGTGISYNEQFF. The CDR3 region has the DNA TGTGCCAGCAGTTCCGGGACAGGTATCTCCTACAATGAGCAGTTCTTC.

The rearrangement joins TRBV5-6 to TRBJ2-7; no clear D gene. V shed 0 bases and J shed 3 bases, with 1 base lying between them. The CDR3 is made up of 11 amino acids. Germline V gives CDR1 SGHDT, CDR2 YYEEEE. The CDR3 DNA follows: TGTGCCAGCAGCTTGGACTACGAGCAGTACTTC. Translating it yields CASSLDYEQYF.

The chain employs TRBV19 and TRBJ2-7; the match to TRBD1 covers 7 bases. The germline V gene has CDR1 LNHDA and CDR2 SQIVND (reference sequence). V lost 3 bases to trimming and J lost 1 base; unmatched junction nucleotides: 6. This CDR3 comprises 15 residues. The CDR3 region has the DNA TGTGCCAGTAGTATGGGGCCAGGGGGATCCTACGAGCAGTACTTC. Protein product: CASSMGPGGSYEQYF.

The chain combines TRBV2 with TRBJ2-3, with 11 positions matching TRBD2. Unmatched junction bases numbered 6, after V lost 5 bases and J lost 2 bases. From germline, CDR1 is SNHLY and CDR2 FYNNEI. The CDR3 contains 16 residues. The CDR3 is CASSIIAGGPTDTQYF. CDR3 bases: TGTGCCAGCAGTATAATAGCGGGGGGGCCCACAGATACGCAGTATTTT.